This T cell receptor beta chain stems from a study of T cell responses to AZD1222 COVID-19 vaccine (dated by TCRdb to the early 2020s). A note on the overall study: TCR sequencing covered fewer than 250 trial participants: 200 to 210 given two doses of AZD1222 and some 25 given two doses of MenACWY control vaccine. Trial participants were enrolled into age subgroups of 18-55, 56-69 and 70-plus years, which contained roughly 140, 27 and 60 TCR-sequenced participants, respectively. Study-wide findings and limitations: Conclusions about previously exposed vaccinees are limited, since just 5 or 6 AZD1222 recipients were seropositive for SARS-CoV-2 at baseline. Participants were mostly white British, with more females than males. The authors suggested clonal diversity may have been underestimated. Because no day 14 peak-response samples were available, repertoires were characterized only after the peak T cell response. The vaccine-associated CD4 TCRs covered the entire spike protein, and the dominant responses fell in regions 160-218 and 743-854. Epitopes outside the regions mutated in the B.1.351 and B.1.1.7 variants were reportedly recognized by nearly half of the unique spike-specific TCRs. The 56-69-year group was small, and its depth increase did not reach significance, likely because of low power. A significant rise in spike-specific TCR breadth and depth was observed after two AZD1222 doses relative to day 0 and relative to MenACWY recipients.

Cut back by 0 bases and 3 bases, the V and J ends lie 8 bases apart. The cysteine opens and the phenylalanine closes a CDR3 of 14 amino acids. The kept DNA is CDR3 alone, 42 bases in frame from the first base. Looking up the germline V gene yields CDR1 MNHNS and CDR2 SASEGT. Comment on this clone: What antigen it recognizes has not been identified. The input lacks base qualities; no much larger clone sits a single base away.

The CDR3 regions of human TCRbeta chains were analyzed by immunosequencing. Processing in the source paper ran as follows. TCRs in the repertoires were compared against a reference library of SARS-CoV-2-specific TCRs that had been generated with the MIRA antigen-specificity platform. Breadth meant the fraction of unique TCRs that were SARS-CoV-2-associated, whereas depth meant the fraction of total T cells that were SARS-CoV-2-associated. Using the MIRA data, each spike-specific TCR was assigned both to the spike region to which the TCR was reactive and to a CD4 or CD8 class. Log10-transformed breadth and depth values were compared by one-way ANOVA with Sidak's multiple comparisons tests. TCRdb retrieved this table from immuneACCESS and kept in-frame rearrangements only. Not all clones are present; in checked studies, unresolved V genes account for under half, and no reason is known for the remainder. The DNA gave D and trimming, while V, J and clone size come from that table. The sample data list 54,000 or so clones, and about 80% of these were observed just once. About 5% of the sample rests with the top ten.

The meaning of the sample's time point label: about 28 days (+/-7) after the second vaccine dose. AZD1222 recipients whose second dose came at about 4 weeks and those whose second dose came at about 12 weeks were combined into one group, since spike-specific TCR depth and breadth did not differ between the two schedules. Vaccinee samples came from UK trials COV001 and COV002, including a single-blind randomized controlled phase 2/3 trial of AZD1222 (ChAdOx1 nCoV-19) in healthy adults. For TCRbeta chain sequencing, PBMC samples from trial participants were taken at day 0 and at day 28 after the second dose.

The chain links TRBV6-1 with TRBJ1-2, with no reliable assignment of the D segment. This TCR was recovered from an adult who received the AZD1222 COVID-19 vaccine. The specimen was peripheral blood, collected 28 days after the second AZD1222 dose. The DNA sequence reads TGTGCCAGCAGTGAAGCCACGCAATACTATGGCTACACCTTC. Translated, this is CASSEATQYYGYTF.